Listed here are 29 T cell receptor beta chains from one sample, sequenced in a study of shared T cell receptors in the human thymus. Profiled with immunoSEQ multiplex PCR; TCRdb holds only in-frame clones, not every one. The sample lists about 660,000 clones; roughly 90% were seen once. These same data were also listed under a study on human thymus T cells.

What was sequenced was thymocytes. Receptor source: a boy younger than two with a congenital heart defect.

The DNA of the CDR3 is TGTGCCAGCAGTGACAGGGAGAGGCTCACAGATACGCAGTATTTT. Its translation is CASSDRERLTDTQYF. V gene TRBV6-4 combines with J gene TRBJ2-3, with a possible D match to TRBD2 (5 bases). V was cut by 2 bases and J by 2 bases, with 11 bases left in between. The germline CDR1 and CDR2 sequences are MRHNA and SNTAGT. The CDR3 extends over 15 amino acids.

V usage is TRBV5-4 and J usage is TRBJ1-1; D may be TRBD1 (5 bases). Germline V gives CDR1 SGHNT, CDR2 YYREEE (reference sequence). The CDR3 is 16 amino acids. Trimming pared 4 bases from V and 0 bases from J, leaving 16 bases between. The CDR3 coding sequence is TGTGCCAGCAGCGGGGGGGTGGCGTCAGTGAACACTGAAGCTTTCTTT. Translation: CASSGGVASVNTEAFF.

CDR3 coding DNA: TGTGCCAGCAGTTTAGGGGACAGGGGGTGGGAAACCGGGGAGCTGTTTTTT. It codes for CASSLGDRGWETGELFF. J is TRBJ2-2 and V is TRBV28, with 11 bases that match TRBD1. CDR3 length equals 17 residues. V dropped 2 bases and J dropped 5; count of bases not matched to a gene: 7. Germline V CDR1 and CDR2: MDHEN, SYDVKM. Based on the CDR3 plus reference TRBV28 and TRBJ2-2, the full variable domain is DVKVTQSSRYLVKRTGEKVFLECVQDMDHENMFWYRQDPGLGLRLIYFSYDVKMKEKGDIPEGYSVSREKKERFSLILESASTNQTSMYLCASSLGDRGWETGELFFGEGSRLTVL.

The table lists this clone with a few counts. This rearrangement joins TRBV19 to TRBJ1-2; a possible D gene is TRBD1 (5 bases). There are 13 residues in the CDR3. Germline CDR1 is LNHDA and CDR2 is SQIVND (reference sequence). Trimming left V 4 bases short and J 3 bases short, with 9 bases between. CDR3 protein: CASSRGIYYGYTF. The CDR3 DNA follows: TGTGCCAGTAGTAGGGGCATCTACTATGGCTACACCTTC.

The V call is TRBV7-2, the J call TRBJ2-5; 9 bases are shared with TRBD2. The DNA end favors TRBJ2-7, so the J call may be wrong. CDR3 length equals 15 residues. Germline V gives CDR1 SGHTA, CDR2 FQGNSA. The CDR3 protein is CASSLGSGSSYEQYF. The CDR3 DNA is TGTGCCAGCAGCTTGGGTAGCGGGAGCTCCTACGAGCAGTACTTC.

The rearrangement links TRBV30 to TRBJ2-5; TRBD1 matches at 10 bases. The J call is uncertain, as TRBJ2-7 better fits the DNA end. This CDR3 contains 14 residues. Germline CDR1 GTSNPN, CDR2 SVGIG (reference sequence). In DNA form, the CDR3 reads TGTGCCTGTCTAAGACAGGGGGCTTCCCACGAGCAGTACTTC. Translated: CACLRQGASHEQYF.

The rearrangement joins TRBV5-1 to TRBJ1-1; 8 nucleotides agree with TRBD1. Germline CDR1 reads SGHRS; CDR2 reads YFSETQ. This CDR3 contains 18 residues. Unmatched junction bases numbered 15, after V lost 5 bases and J lost 0 bases. This chain's CDR3 is CASRSGGQGRGLNTEAFF. The CDR3 DNA is TGCGCCAGCAGGTCCGGCGGACAGGGACGTGGTTTGAACACTGAAGCTTTCTTT. Using reference TRBV5-1 and TRBJ1-1 for the parts outside the CDR3, the full variable domain is KAGVTQTPRYLIKTRGQQVTLSCSPISGHRSVSWYQQTPGQGLQFLFEYFSETQRNKGNFPGRFSGRQFSNSRSEMNVSTLELGDSALYLCASRSGGQGRGLNTEAFFGQGTRLTVV.

The chain couples TRBV4-1 to TRBJ2-7; D is unclear. Trimming cost V 4 bases and J 3 bases, with 13 bases left between them. CDR1 and CDR2 from the germline V gene are MGHRA and YSYEKL. The CDR3 runs 14 residues. This chain's CDR3 is CASSPGPIIYEQYF. The DNA for the CDR3 is TGCGCCAGCAGCCCTGGGCCAATTATCTACGAGCAGTACTTC.

This chain connects TRBV25-1 to TRBJ2-1; 8 bases are a match to TRBD1. Germline loops: CDR1 MGHDK, CDR2 SYGVNS. V dropped 5 bases and J dropped 4; count of bases not matched to a gene: 4. CDR3 length: 14 amino acids. For the CDR3, the DNA is TGTGCCAGCAGTTTCGGGACAGGATACAATGAGCAGTTCTTC. It is translated as CASSFGTGYNEQFF.

The rearrangement links TRBV5-4 to TRBJ2-7, with a tentative D call TRBD2 (7 bases). Trimming removed 1 base from V and 6 bases from J, with 17 bases in between. The length of the CDR3 is 15 residues. Germline CDR1 SGHNT, CDR2 YYREEE (reference sequence). The CDR3: CASSLRRGGLGEQYF. The CDR3 nucleotides are TGTGCCAGCAGCTTGCGAAGGGGGGGCTTAGGCGAGCAGTACTTC.

This clone was picked up one time. The chain links TRBV29-1 to TRBJ2-5; the match to TRBD1 covers 9 bases. With V trimmed by 6 bases and J by 4 bases, 9 bases remained unmatched. In germline, CDR1 is SQVTM, CDR2 ANQGSEA. The CDR3 is 14 amino acids. CDR3: CSVGTGRHRETQYF. CDR3 DNA: TGCAGCGTGGGGACAGGGCGACACCGAGAGACCCAGTACTTC.

DNA of the CDR3: TGCGCCAGCAGCTCGTCCGGACAGGTCCCCCTCGAGCAGTACTTC. Its protein product is CASSSSGQVPLEQYF. The chain employs TRBV5-1 and TRBJ2-7; 7 nucleotides agree with TRBD1. The CDR3 covers 15 residues. V gave up 3 bases and J gave up 6 bases; unmatched junction bases: 12. The V gene's germline CDR1 is SGHRS and CDR2 YFSETQ.

The V call is TRBV5-4, the J call TRBJ2-7, with 11 bases matching TRBD2. The CDR3 sequence is 16 residues long. Trimming removed 0 bases from V and 5 bases from J; junction bases left unmatched: 7. Germline assignment: CDR1 SGHNT and CDR2 YYREEE (reference sequence). In DNA, the CDR3 is TGTGCCAGCAGCTTGGTACTAGCGGGAGCAGGGGACGAGCAGTACTTC. Translating it yields CASSLVLAGAGDEQYF.

The rearrangement links TRBV5-4 to TRBJ2-5; TRBD2 matches at 9 bases. The CDR3 runs 17 residues. Germline lookup yields CDR1 SGHNT and CDR2 YYREEE (reference sequence). V was pared by 4 bases and J by 5 bases, with 15 bases of the junction left unmatched. The CDR3 reads CASSPGGAGGPKETQYF. The DNA for the CDR3 is TGTGCCAGCAGCCCAGGAGGGGCGGGAGGGCCAAAGGAGACCCAGTACTTC.

The rearrangement uses TRBV5-1 and TRBJ2-2; the match to TRBD1 covers 7 bases. Germline-derived CDR1 and CDR2 are SGHRS and YFSETQ. J gave up 2 bases and V 4 bases, and 8 bases lay outside the gene matches. This CDR3 is 16 amino acids long. Written as DNA, the CDR3 is TGCGCCAGCAGCGACCGGGGACAGACAAACACCGGGGAGCTGTTTTTT. Protein: CASSDRGQTNTGELFF.

The V gene is TRBV10-3, the J gene TRBJ2-2, with 9 nucleotides matching TRBD2. There are 17 residues in the CDR3. The germline V gene encodes CDR1 ENHRY and CDR2 SYGVKD. With V trimmed by 6 bases and J by 7 bases, 15 bases remained unmatched. The DNA of the CDR3 is TGTGCCATCAGGCCCCCAGGCGGGAGGGCCGGTTTCGGGGAGCTGTTTTTT. Translation gives CAIRPPGGRAGFGELFF.

The chain recombines TRBV19 with TRBJ1-3, with TRBD1 identical over 9 bases. The CDR3 is made up of 17 amino acids. After removal of 7 bases from V and 0 bases from J, the junction contained 10 bases not matched to a gene. The germline CDR1 and CDR2 sequences are LNHDA and SQIVND (reference sequence). CDR3: CASISADRGHSGNTIYF. The CDR3 DNA reads as TGTGCCAGTATCTCCGCGGACAGGGGTCACTCTGGAAACACCATATATTTT. Looking up the rest from reference TRBV19 and TRBJ1-3 gives the full variable domain: DGGITQSPKYLFRKEGQNVTLSCEQNLNHDAMYWYRQDPGQGLRLIYYSQIVNDFQKGDIAEGYSVSREKKESFPLTVTSAQKNPTAFYLCASISADRGHSGNTIYFGEGSWLTVV.

V is TRBV30 and J is TRBJ2-7, with D tentatively TRBD2 (6 bases). This CDR3 region has 12 residues. The germline V gene has CDR1 GTSNPN and CDR2 SVGIG (reference sequence). Deletions cut 5 bases from V and 3 bases from J, with 11 bases between. CDR3 sequence (DNA): TGTGCCTGGGGCCTGGGGGGCTACGAGCAGTACTTC. Its protein product is CAWGLGGYEQYF.

The CDR3 DNA reads TGTGCCAGCAGCCAAGAGCTAAGCTCCTACGAGCAGTACTTC. Its translation is CASSQELSSYEQYF. The chain recombines TRBV14 with TRBJ2-7, with D hard to call. In germline, CDR1 is SGHDN, CDR2 FVKESK. This CDR3 has 14 amino acids. V dropped 0 bases and J dropped 0 bases, with 6 bases sitting between them.

This clone has just a few counts. This chain uses TRBV19 with TRBJ2-7, with 7 bases matching TRBD1. The CDR3 consists of 13 residues. Germline V CDR1 and CDR2: LNHDA, SQIVND (reference sequence). With 5 bases clipped from V and 1 base from J, the junction kept 2 bases outside the gene matches. The CDR3: CASSVQGSYEQYF. Here the CDR3 DNA reads TGTGCCAGTAGTGTACAGGGGTCCTACGAGCAGTACTTC.

CDR3 coding DNA: TGCGCCAGCAGCTTGGGATGGGAGGGACGACTTCAAGAGACCCAGTACTTC. This codes for CASSLGWEGRLQETQYF. The rearrangement links TRBV5-1 to TRBJ2-5, with 7 positions matching TRBD2. This CDR3 is built from 17 residues. V dropped 0 bases and J dropped 2; count of bases not matched to a gene: 10. CDR1 and CDR2 (germline): SGHRS, YFSETQ. The variable domain in full, with the rest retrieved from reference TRBV5-1 and TRBJ2-5, is KAGVTQTPRYLIKTRGQQVTLSCSPISGHRSVSWYQQTPGQGLQFLFEYFSETQRNKGNFPGRFSGRQFSNSRSEMNVSTLELGDSALYLCASSLGWEGRLQETQYFGPGTRLLVL.

This clone was seen a few times. This sequence joins TRBV28 and TRBJ2-7, with 7 bases aligning to TRBD1. The junction had 7 bases not matched to a gene; V was cut back by 10 bases and J by 4 bases. The length of the CDR3 is 12 residues. Per the germline V gene, CDR1 is MDHEN and CDR2 is SYDVKM. The CDR3 sequence is CATRQGPYEQYF. Here the CDR3 DNA reads TGTGCCACCCGACAGGGCCCTTACGAGCAGTACTTC.

The V gene is TRBV29-1, the J gene TRBJ2-5, with D possibly matching TRBD1 (6 bases). The CDR3 consists of 11 residues. The germline gives CDR1 SQVTM, CDR2 ANQGSEA. V was trimmed by 6 bases and J by 5 bases, leaving 10 bases between them. The CDR3: CSVVRGETQYF. CDR3 nucleotides: TGCAGCGTCGTAAGGGGGGAGACCCAGTACTTC.

The chain links TRBV27 to TRBJ2-7, with TRBD2 matching 9 bases. Trimming removed 7 bases from V and 7 bases from J; junction bases left unmatched: 8. The CDR3 runs 13 residues. CDR1 is MNHEY and CDR2 is SMNVEV in the germline V gene (reference sequence). The CDR3 nucleotides read TGTGCCAGCAAAAGGCTAGCGGGATTGGAGCAGTACTTC. Protein product: CASKRLAGLEQYF.

V usage is TRBV30 and J usage is TRBJ2-1; D is unresolved. The CDR3 totals 11 residues. Germline loops: CDR1 GTSNPN, CDR2 SVGIG (reference sequence). V gave up 4 bases and J gave up 10 bases, with 11 bases separating them. This chain's CDR3 is CAWKIPAEQFF. The CDR3 DNA follows: TGTGCCTGGAAAATTCCCGCGGAGCAGTTCTTC.

The J gene is TRBJ2-7, the V gene TRBV5-8; 8 bases match TRBD1. The V and J ends lost 4 bases and 5 bases, in that order; junction bases with no gene match: 11. The CDR3 contains 15 residues. Germline V gene lookup returns CDR1 SGHTS and CDR2 YDEGEE. DNA of the CDR3: TGTGCCAGCAGCCCCATAGGACAGGGTGGCGACGAGCAGTACTTC. Residues: CASSPIGQGGDEQYF.

This chain joins TRBV27 and TRBJ2-7, with D possibly TRBD2 on 6 matching bases. This CDR3 contains 16 residues. CDR1 and CDR2 from the germline V gene are MNHEY and SMNVEV (reference sequence). Trimming took 2 bases from V and 2 from J, leaving 16 bases between them. CDR3 loop: CASSLGPGGTPYEQYF. As DNA, the CDR3 is TGTGCCAGCAGTTTAGGCCCCGGGGGAACGCCCTACGAGCAGTACTTC.

The V call is TRBV4-2, the J call TRBJ1-1; D unclear. V lost 0 bases and J 5 bases, leaving 13 bases between the germline ends. Germline CDR1 and CDR2: LGHNA and YNFKEQ. The CDR3 loop spans 15 amino acids. CDR3 bases: TGTGCCAGCAGCCAAGAAGTACGGGGAAGTACTGAAGCTTTCTTT. Protein sequence: CASSQEVRGSTEAFF.

This clone was detected once. The chain recombines TRBV18 with TRBJ1-2, with 10 bases matching TRBD1. V lost 3 bases to trimming and J lost 6 bases; unmatched junction nucleotides: 4. CDR3 length equals 14 residues. Germline CDR1 is KGHSH and CDR2 is LQKENI. CDR3 DNA: TGTGCCAGCTCACCCGCGGACAGGGGGGATGGCTACACCTTC. Amino acids: CASSPADRGDGYTF.